Sequencing of this T cell receptor (beta chain) was carried out in a study of T cell clusters in autoimmune cytopenias. General study findings and limits: No experiment has yet validated the function of the T cell clusters defined in silico. Physiological T cell clusters of healthy donors were apparently absent in primary autoimmune cytopenia patients. A dominant lymphoma-associated repertoire apparently masked the cluster-lack signature in secondary cytopenia versus chronic lymphocytic leukemia.

Germline CDR1 reads LNHNV; CDR2 reads YYDKDF (reference sequence). CDR3 length equals 14 residues. Multiplex touch-down PCR amplified TRB using TRB-A and TRB-B pools in one tube. No DNA is given; TCRdb re-called the multiplex PCR reads and lists each CDR3 protein once. The repertoire table contains roughly 4,800 distinct CDR3 sequences. Comments on this clonotype: Its antigen is unknown.

TRB was amplified from about 270 ng of peripheral blood genomic DNA per sample. Sequencing input: peripheral blood. The chain links TRBV15 to TRBJ1-2. The receptor was isolated from a human donor with an autoimmune cytopenia or autoimmune hepatitis (not recorded which). The chain's CDR3 is CATSRGSSNYGYTF.